This T cell receptor (beta chain) was identified in a study of TIL therapy for anti-PD-1-resistant metastatic lung cancer. Overall study: Median tumor PD-L1 proportion score was under 6.5%. Most patients had lung adenocarcinoma; several tumors were EGFR-mutant, two ALK-rearranged; half smoked currently or formerly.

Stated time point: pre-treatment sample, taken before nivolumab and TIL therapy. Sequencing used immunoSEQ v3. The data were produced by immunoSEQ multiplex PCR, yet TCRdb's version contains in-frame clones alone and is incomplete. The sample has about 59,000 clones; roughly four fifths are singletons. V was trimmed by 5 bases and J by 5 bases, leaving 14 bases between them. The CDR3 is 14 amino acids. The germline V gene has CDR1 SEHNR and CDR2 FQNEAQ (reference sequence). V is TRBV7-9 and J is TRBJ2-3, with D possibly matching TRBD1 (6 bases). The receptor comes from a person aged 25 to 80 with non-small cell lung cancer. Specimen: blood, collected at baseline. Here the CDR3 DNA reads TGTGCCAGCAGCCTACAGGGCCCGGAAGATACGCAGTATTTT. This codes for CASSLQGPEDTQYF.